A selection of T cell receptor beta chains follows, all from one sample in a study of spatial heterogeneity in lung cancer. TCRdb fed the 5' RACE reads into MiXCR, producing one record per CDR3 protein. The sample lists some 110,000 distinct CDR3 sequences; 9% to 15% were seen once. Material: PBMCs, obtained at follow-up. These receptors were taken from a male donor with early-stage non-small cell lung cancer. Both conserved end residues are part of each CDR3. The D gene is left open where the match is weak. Clone size is given for some rows only: seen once, a few or many times, or a class if the clone is expanded.

d_gene | j_gene | v_gene | abundance | CDR3nt | CDR3aa
NA | TRBJ2-1 | TRBV9 | many | TGTGCCAGCAGCGCATGGGAGGGGGAAGGCAATGAGCAGTTCTTC | CASSAWEGEGNEQFF
NA | TRBJ1-1 | TRBV12-3/TRBV12-4 | NA | TGTGCCAGCAGTTTACAGGAGGACACTGAAGCTTTCTTT | CASSLQEDTEAFF
TRBD1 | TRBJ1-5 | TRBV7-2 | NA | TGTGCCAGCAGCCAGGGACAGGGGGCCTTCAATCAGCCCCAGCATTTT | CASSQGQGAFNQPQHF
NA | TRBJ2-1 | TRBV4-3 | few | TGCGCCAGCAGCCAAAGCGCGCAATATGAGCAGTTCTTC | CASSQSAQYEQFF
NA | TRBJ2-1 | TRBV29-1 | few | TGCAGCGTTGAAGGGGGGCTAGGCAATGAGCAGTTCTTC | CSVEGGLGNEQFF
TRBD1 | TRBJ2-1 | TRBV7-2 | NA | TGTGCCGGACTCCGGACAGGGGGCAATGAGCAGTTCTTC | CAGLRTGGNEQFF
NA | TRBJ1-1 | TRBV12-3/TRBV12-4 | few | TGTGCCAGCAGTTTGCAGGATTTGGCCACTGAAGCTTTCTTT | CASSLQDLATEAFF
NA | TRBJ1-2 | TRBV10-3 | NA | TGTGCCATCAGTGAGCCGGCTGGTGGCTACACCTTC | CAISEPAGGYTF
TRBD1 | TRBJ2-2 | TRBV6-4 | few | TGTGCCAGCCGGGGACAGGTCGATACCGGGGAGCTGTTTTTT | CASRGQVDTGELFF
TRBD1 | TRBJ2-7 | TRBV6-5 | NA | TGTGCCAGCAGTTACTCGGACAGGGGTCACTACGAGCAGTACTTC | CASSYSDRGHYEQYF
NA | TRBJ2-4 | TRBV5-5 | few | TGTGCCAGCAGCGCCCCTCTAGCCAAAAACATTCAGTACTTC | CASSAPLAKNIQYF
NA | TRBJ2-7 | TRBV23-1 | NA | TGCGCCAGCAGTCAATCTTGGCGGGGTCCTACCTACGAGCAGTACTTC | CASSQSWRGPTYEQYF
NA | TRBJ1-2 | TRBV7-2 | few | TGTGCCAGCAGCTTAGCCGTGACAGCCCTAGGCGACTATGGCTACACCTTC | CASSLAVTALGDYGYTF
NA | TRBJ1-2 | TRBV13 | NA | TGTGCCAGCAGCTTAGGCGGGGTTAACTATGGCTACACCTTC | CASSLGGVNYGYTF
NA | TRBJ2-1 | TRBV10-3 | NA | TGTGCCATCAGTGAGAGTCCCTCCGACAGCGAGCAGTTCTTC | CAISESPSDSEQFF
TRBD1 | TRBJ1-2 | TRBV29-1 | many | TGCAGTTCGACAGGGGACCACTATGGCTACACCTTC | CSSTGDHYGYTF
TRBD1 | TRBJ2-7 | TRBV12-3/TRBV12-4 | NA | TGTGCCAGCAGTACCACAGACAGGGAGGAGCAGTACTTC | CASSTTDREEQYF
NA | TRBJ2-2 | TRBV9 | few | TGTGCCAGCAGCCCCCAACTCGGGGAGCTGTTTTTT | CASSPQLGELFF
NA | TRBJ2-7 | TRBV5-1 | few | TGCGCCAGCGGGGAAACATTCAACGAGCAGTACTTC | CASGETFNEQYF
TRBD2 | TRBJ2-7 | TRBV4-2 | NA | TGTGCCAGCAGCCAACAGCGGGGGTTCTTCGAGCAGTACTTC | CASSQQRGFFEQYF
NA | TRBJ2-7 | TRBV6-2/TRBV6-3 | few | TGTGCCAGCAGTTACGCCCGTGAGCAGTACTTC | CASSYAREQYF
TRBD2 | TRBJ2-3 | TRBV3-1 | NA | TGTGCCAGCAGCCAAGAGATTAGGACTAGCGGACGTTTCACAGATACGCAGTATTTT | CASSQEIRTSGRFTDTQYF
NA | TRBJ2-7 | TRBV28 | once | TGTGCCAGCAGTTTAGTCAGGGCATCCTACGAGCAGTACTTC | CASSLVRASYEQYF
NA | TRBJ1-1 | TRBV28 | NA | TGTGCCAGCAGTTTATCCAGGGGAGAGGCTTTCTTT | CASSLSRGEAFF
TRBD2 | TRBJ2-3 | TRBV7-2 | NA | TGTGCCAGCAGCTTAGCGAGCGGGGGAGCAGATACGCAGTATTTT | CASSLASGGADTQYF
NA | TRBJ2-4 | TRBV28 | many | TGTGCCAGCACCCTCAGGAGGCCCTTCGGGGACATTCAGTACTTC | CASTLRRPFGDIQYF
TRBD1 | TRBJ1-1 | TRBV6-5 | many | TGTGCCAGCAGTGGACAGGTTGAAGCTTTCTTT | CASSGQVEAFF
NA | TRBJ1-2 | TRBV29-1 | NA | TGCAGCGTTGAAGATCTTAACAGGCCGGACTATGGCTACACCTTC | CSVEDLNRPDYGYTF
NA | TRBJ1-1 | TRBV7-3 | many | TGTGCCAGCAGCTTTGACACAGACACTGAAGCTTTCTTT | CASSFDTDTEAFF
NA | TRBJ1-1 | TRBV4-1 | many | TGCGCCAGCAGCCAACCCCTCAGGGAACGGAGTAGAGAAGCTTTCTTT | CASSQPLRERSREAFF
NA | TRBJ2-2 | TRBV4-3 | NA | TGCGCCAGCAGCCAAGACCACTACACCGGGGAGCTGTTTTTT | CASSQDHYTGELFF
TRBD1 | TRBJ2-7 | TRBV5-5 | many | TGTGCCAGCAGCTTCACTCTCGCCGGGACAGGACTCTACGAGCAGTACTTC | CASSFTLAGTGLYEQYF
NA | TRBJ2-1 | TRBV20-1 | many | TGCAGTGCTAGAGCGGCTAGCTTTGACGCCTACAATGAGCAGTTCTTC | CSARAASFDAYNEQFF
NA | TRBJ1-1 | TRBV6-1 | many | TGTGCCAGCAGTGAATTTCAGGTCATGAACACTGAAGCTTTCTTT | CASSEFQVMNTEAFF
NA | TRBJ1-1 | TRBV10-3 | NA | TGTGCCATCAATCAGGGCGGGACCCGATCCCAGATGATAGCTTTCTTT | CAINQGGTRSQMIAFF
TRBD1 | TRBJ2-7 | TRBV12-3/TRBV12-4 | NA | TGTGCCAGCAGACCCCTGGGACAGGGTCACGAGCAGTACTTC | CASRPLGQGHEQYF
TRBD1 | TRBJ1-4 | TRBV5-8 | few | TGTGCCAGCAGCTCTGGACAGGAACAAAGAGCGGAAAAACTGTTTTTT | CASSSGQEQRAEKLFF
NA | TRBJ1-4 | TRBV9 | NA | TGTGCCAGCAGCGTAGGGCAGGGGACTGAAAAACTGTTTTTT | CASSVGQGTEKLFF
TRBD1 | TRBJ1-1 | TRBV3-1 | NA | TGTGCCAGCAGCCCTCGGGGACAGGGGGTAATGAATACTGAAGCTTTCTTT | CASSPRGQGVMNTEAFF
TRBD1 | TRBJ1-5 | TRBV20-1 | many | TGCAGTGCACAGGGACAGGGTGATCAGCCCCAGCATTTT | CSAQGQGDQPQHF
NA | TRBJ2-7 | TRBV6-2/TRBV6-3 | once | TGTGCCAGCCGCAACCGGGACACCGGGATTCTCGGCGAGCAGTACTTC | CASRNRDTGILGEQYF
TRBD2 | TRBJ2-5 | TRBV6-6 | few | TGTGCCAGCAGTTACTTCGGGGGGGCAGAAGAGACCCAGTACTTC | CASSYFGGAEETQYF
NA | TRBJ2-5 | TRBV9 | many | TGTGCCAGCAGCGTAACCATGCGGGGTACCCAGTACTTC | CASSVTMRGTQYF
NA | TRBJ1-5 | TRBV19 | NA | TGTGCCAGTAGTATCCCTGGAAATCAGCCCCAGCATTTT | CASSIPGNQPQHF
NA | TRBJ2-3 | TRBV3-1 | few | TGTGCCAGCAGCCATGACAGGAGTTTCACAGATACGCAGTATTTT | CASSHDRSFTDTQYF
NA | TRBJ2-1 | TRBV5-5 | many | TGTGCCAGCAATCGGCTATTGAATCTATCTGGGAATGAGCAGTTCTTC | CASNRLLNLSGNEQFF
TRBD2 | TRBJ2-6 | TRBV13 | NA | TGTGCCAGCAGCCCCCCGGCCGGGGGGGTTGGGGCCAACGTCCTGACTTTC | CASSPPAGGVGANVLTF
NA | TRBJ2-3 | TRBV11-2 | few | TGTGCCAGCAGCCTCAGACAGACTCCGTCTTTCGCAGATACGCAGTATTTT | CASSLRQTPSFADTQYF
TRBD1 | TRBJ1-5 | TRBV20-1 | few | TGCAGTGCTAGTCCCGGGACAGGGAATCAGCCCCAGCATTTT | CSASPGTGNQPQHF
TRBD2 | TRBJ2-3 | TRBV5-8 | many | TGTGCCAGCAGCTTGGGACTAGCGGGGAGAGCAGATACGCAGTATTTT | CASSLGLAGRADTQYF
TRBD2 | TRBJ2-3 | TRBV20-1 | many | TGCAGTGCTTCCTCGTGGGCGGGGGGTGTCACAGATACGCAGTATTTT | CSASSWAGGVTDTQYF
NA | TRBJ2-7 | TRBV6-6 | many | TGTGCCAGCAGTCCCGCCGGGATGCAATACGAGCAGTACTTC | CASSPAGMQYEQYF
NA | TRBJ1-4 | TRBV5-6 | NA | TGTGCCAGCAGCTTGATTAAGGGGACAACTAATGAAAAACTGTTTTTT | CASSLIKGTTNEKLFF
TRBD1 | TRBJ1-2 | TRBV6-6 | few | TGTGCCAGCAGTTACCCCCCCCGGGGGACAGGGGCCTTCAATGACTATGGCTACACCTTC | CASSYPPRGTGAFNDYGYTF
NA | TRBJ2-3 | TRBV24-1 | few | TGTGCCACCAGCCCAGCGGTTACCCCCGATACGCAGTATTTT | CATSPAVTPDTQYF
NA | TRBJ1-1 | TRBV5-4 | NA | TGTGCCAGCAGCCCGGACAGCCTGAACACTGAAGCTTTCTTT | CASSPDSLNTEAFF
NA | TRBJ2-7 | TRBV20-1 | NA | TGCAGTGCTAGAGAGCTGGCTGGCTTTTACGAGCAGTACTTC | CSARELAGFYEQYF